This passage covers 2 T cell receptor beta chains from one sample sequenced in a study of human T cells and chemical hapten exposure. Described time point: patch test 1, 2 weeks after DPC sensitization. Treatment given: therapeutic diphenylcyclopropenone sensitization with weekly scalp DPC. TCRdb passed the RACE reads through MiXCR, listing each CDR3 protein once. This table has some 200,000 distinct CDR3 sequences, approximately 20% appearing once. The specimen comprised whole blood, sampled in connection with sensitization to the hapten diphenylcyclopropenone (DPC). These receptors all come from a woman between 45 and 60 years old with alopecia areata. Some clones in this sample may be carry-over from other donors' samples.

The V gene is TRBV20-1, the J gene TRBJ2-1, with D unclear. CDR3 length: 16 residues. Between the trimmed V and J ends, which lost 3 bases and 4 bases, there was a span of 19 bases. The germline gives CDR1 DFQATT, CDR2 SNEGSKA (reference sequence). DNA of the CDR3: TGCAGTGCTAGTCCCATCGGCCGCGGCCTTTACAATGAGCAGTTCTTC. It specifies CSASPIGRGLYNEQFF.

This clonotype has only a few counts. The genes are TRBV20-1 and TRBJ1-1, with D uncertain. Trimming stripped 3 bases from V and 1 base from J, with 6 bases between. Germline assignment: CDR1 DFQATT and CDR2 SNEGSKA (reference sequence). The CDR3 spans 12 residues. The CDR3 is CSASPWNTEAFF. The CDR3 nucleotides read TGCAGTGCTAGCCCCTGGAACACTGAAGCTTTCTTT.